The source of this T cell receptor beta chain is a study of regulatory T cells in long-lasting Graves disease. Researchers made TCR beta libraries by using iRepertoire HTBI primers and running Arm-PCR on CDR3 regions. TCRdb ran MiXCR on the multiplex PCR reads and lists one entry per CDR3 protein. The table lists some 350,000 distinct CDR3 sequences, 16% of them singletons. At least ten counts were recorded for this clonotype. This CDR3 has 14 residues. Germline loops: CDR1 KGHSH, CDR2 LQKENI. Between the trimmed V and J ends, which lost 0 bases and 3 bases, there was a span of 9 bases. Time point given: newly diagnosed GD, antithyroid drugs for less than 3 months. PBMC-derived RNA was used for the TCR library. EDTA tubes were used for drawing 8 to 9 milliliters of peripheral blood. These data were also reused for a study on T cells in Graves' hyperthyroidism and ophthalmopathy.

The genes are TRBV18 and TRBJ2-7; no firm D call. This TCR was sampled from a woman in her late teens or twenties with Graves disease. The sample was peripheral blood mononuclear cells (PBMCs), taken at new diagnosis, from a patient treated with antithyroid drugs. Here the CDR3 DNA reads TGTGCCAGCTCACCACCGAATACAGACTACGAGCAGTACTTC. This encodes CASSPPNTDYEQYF.